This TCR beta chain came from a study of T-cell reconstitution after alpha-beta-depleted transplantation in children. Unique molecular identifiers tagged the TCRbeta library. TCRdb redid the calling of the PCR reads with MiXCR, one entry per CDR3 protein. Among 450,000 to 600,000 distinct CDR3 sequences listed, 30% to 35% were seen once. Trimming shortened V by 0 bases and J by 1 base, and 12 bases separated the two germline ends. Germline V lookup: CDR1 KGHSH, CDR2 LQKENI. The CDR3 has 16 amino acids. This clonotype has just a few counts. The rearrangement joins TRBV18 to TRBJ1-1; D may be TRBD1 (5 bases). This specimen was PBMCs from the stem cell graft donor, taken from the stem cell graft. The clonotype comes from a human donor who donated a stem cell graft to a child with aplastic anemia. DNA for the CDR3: TGTGCCAGCTCACCACCGAACCTAGACAGGAACACTGAAGCTTTCTTT. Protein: CASSPPNLDRNTEAFF.